This T cell receptor beta chain was captured in a study of T cell changes during pregnancy in multiple sclerosis. Unmatched junction bases numbered 4, after V lost 2 bases and J lost 4 bases. The CDR3 has 16 residues. Germline assignment: CDR1 MDHEN and CDR2 SYDVKM. Here immunoSEQ multiplex PCR was the method, and the copy in TCRdb shows in-frame clones only, minus some. The table includes about 22,000 clones, about nine tenths detected once. This TCR was sampled from a female donor in good health, enrolled as a control in a pregnancy study. The sample here was CD4+ T cells from peripheral blood mononuclear cells, taken after pregnancy. The V call is TRBV28, the J call TRBJ2-4; 11 positions agree with TRBD2. The CDR3 DNA sequence: TGTGCCAGCAGTTTACCGGCTAGCGGGGGGAAAAACATTCAGTACTTC. Its protein is CASSLPASGGKNIQYF.